The entry below describes one TCR beta chain. What it binds is unknown. Tregs were sorted as CD4+CD25+CD127-/low cells. The study's findings and limits: The TCR gene usage of tumor memory CD4+ T cells clustered together with blood and lymph node memory CD4+ cells and with lymph node naive CD4+ cells.

In TCRdb, the 5' RACE reads were re-called with MiXCR into one record per CDR3 protein. The profile shows tens of thousands of distinct CDR3 sequences, approximately 26% of them singletons. The germline V gene encodes CDR1 SEHNR and CDR2 FQNEAQ (reference sequence). The CDR3 runs to 15 residues. Trimming took 5 bases from V and 5 from J; bases not matched to a gene: 8. The gene calls are TRBV7-9 and TRBJ2-7; 11 bases match TRBD1. Sequencing was done on a sample of tumor-infiltrating Tregs sorted from the breast tumor. This clonotype was obtained from a female donor with breast cancer. CDR3 region: CASSPGTGGFNEQYF. The CDR3, as DNA: TGTGCCAGCAGCCCAGGGACAGGGGGATTTAACGAGCAGTACTTC.